The subject of this entry is one T cell receptor (beta chain). The clone's antigen remains unknown. Mismatch with germline at one junction end may stem from a read error. The source of the sample is a study of blood T cell repertoires in COVID-19 (dated by TCRdb to the early 2020s). In terms of the full investigation: Samples covering the acute and convalescent phases of COVID-19 were provided by collaborators in the United States, Italy and Spain. Where available, HLA class I and class II types were obtained from metadata supplied by the sample provider rather than from assay-based typing. The repertoires were released in a freely available public database intended as a resource for research on the immune response to SARS-CoV-2. Nearly every sample came with metadata listing a de-identified subject ID, COVID-19 status, age in years and sex. Subjects who had been exposed to COVID-19, were actively infected with it, or had recovered from it provided the deeply sampled blood TCRbeta repertoires that made up the dataset. The prospective study material was composed of cDNA or gDNA derived from T cells, B-cell-depleted T cells, or PBMCs. The samples were drawn from two sources: the first 160 participants of the ongoing ImmuneRACE study, and fewer than 1,500 subjects contributed by 6 global collaborators. Study-wide conclusions, independent of this receptor: The amount of clinical and demographic metadata varied by source and participant and was provided uncurated.

TCRbeta CDR3 regions were amplified from genomic DNA using the immunoSEQ Assay, a bias-controlled multiplex PCR. As for the authors' bioinformatics: The number of nucleated cells in each sample was estimated by amplification of reference gene primers within the assay. To quantify the absolute abundance of each unique TCRbeta CDR3 rearrangement, sequence reads were collapsed and filtered. Productive Simpson clonality was computed per sample as the square root of Simpson's diversity index over productive rearrangements. TCRdb limited this immuneACCESS table to in-frame rearrangements with V and J called. A share of clones is missing; checked studies link under half to unresolved V genes, and the rest is unexplained. V and J calls and clone size are those listed in that table; D and trimming were worked out from the DNA. In all, the sample holds 100,000 to 150,000 clones, and 75% to 90% of those were seen once. Jointly, the top ten make up 3.2% of the sample.

From the cysteine through the phenylalanine, the CDR3 covers 14 amino acids. Of the read, only the CDR3 DNA is kept; its 42 bases are in frame from base 1. CDR1 and CDR2 (SQVTM, ANQGSEA) derive from the germline V gene. One collaborating source in Seattle enrolled patients during active infection and followed them longitudinally through the course of disease. Collaborating institutions collected whole blood in K2EDTA tubes following their own protocols. For TCRbeta analysis, collaborator samples were shipped as frozen whole blood, as isolated PBMCs, or as DNA extracted from either sample type. The receptor comes from an elderly woman with COVID-19, enrolled during active disease. The rearrangement joined TRBV29-1 to TRBJ2-1; the D gene is perhaps TRBD1, on 6 matching bases. The sequencing input was peripheral blood. The encoded CDR3 is CSVEGPGVYDEQFF. The DNA reads TGCAGCGTTGAGGGTCCAGGGGTCTACGATGAGCAGTTCTTC.